This TCR beta chain came from a study of read filtering for tumor transcriptome and immune sequencing. Background on the study: Revised staging placed eight or nine patients in R-ISS I, about 16 in II, 6 or 7 in III. Regarding the study as a whole: RNA-seq captured clonotypes less deeply and reliably than IR-seq.

Germline CDR1 and CDR2: SGDLS and YYNGEE. The CDR3 is made up of 14 amino acids. V lost 9 bases and J 0 bases, leaving 12 bases between the germline ends. This library used around 400 ng RNA and molecular barcoded adaptors spanning alpha/delta and beta/gamma chains. From the reads, TCRdb called clonotypes with MiXCR, one entry per CDR3 protein. The sample carries 35,000 to 50,000 distinct CDR3 sequences, 12% recorded once. This clonotype was seen repeatedly, ten times or more. Antigen specificity is unknown. This TCR derives from a donor aged 40 or older with multiple myeloma. J is TRBJ1-4 and V is TRBV9, with D possibly being TRBD1 (6 bases). Sequenced sample: a population of CD138-negative cells sorted from bone marrow. As DNA, the CDR3 is TGTGCCAACTACAGGGTTGCAACTAATGAAAAACTGTTTTTT. This codes for CANYRVATNEKLFF.